This T cell receptor (beta chain) was documented in a study of Graves' ophthalmopathy and Graves' hyperthyroidism. Transcripts of RNA were the source for amplifying TCR beta CDR3 regions. Second-round multiplex PCR followed a first-round RT-PCR using HTBI primers. TCRdb re-derived calls from the multiplex PCR reads in MiXCR, one entry per CDR3 protein. Here the sample spans 400,000 to 450,000 distinct CDR3 sequences, approximately 21% being singletons. Study-wide findings and caveats: Blood also carried most expanded thyroid clonotypes exceeding 0.001 frequency. Cross-validated, the 13-signature model showed 87.88%/81.08% sensitivity/specificity, and 80%/75% in the test set.

Patients were left out if they had other autoimmune diseases, uncontrolled infections, pregnancy or lactation. CDR3 size: 15 residues. With 6 bases clipped from V and 5 bases from J, the junction kept 8 bases outside the gene matches. On this clonotype itself: Its target is unknown.

Sample: peripheral blood. This sequence was found in a woman between 18 and 30 years old with stable Graves' hyperthyroidism. The J gene is TRBJ2-2, the V gene TRBV12-3 or TRBV12-4, with TRBD2 matching 8 bases. CDR3 sequence (DNA): TGTGCCAGCAGGGGAGCGGGAGTAGTTACCGGGGAGCTGTTTTTT. Its translation: CASRGAGVVTGELFF.